The 29 T cell receptor beta chains reported below all come from one sample, sequenced in a study of blood T cell repertoires in COVID-19. Assay used: immunoSEQ multiplex PCR; TCRdb lists only in-frame clones, some missing. The data show some 180,000 clones, less than 85% seen once. Sequencing was performed on peripheral blood. These receptors all stem from a human donor in a cohort sampled during active COVID-19.

This clone was counted a few times. The chain has TRBV7-8 and TRBJ1-1; TRBD1 matches 7 bases. The germline V gene has CDR1 SGHVS and CDR2 FQNEAQ. The CDR3 sequence is 14 residues long. V lost 5 bases to trimming and J lost 4 bases; unmatched junction nucleotides: 7. The CDR3 loop reads CASSLGGQVTEAFF. The CDR3 nucleotides are TGTGCCAGCAGCCTAGGTGGACAGGTCACTGAAGCTTTCTTT.

The gene calls are TRBV24-1 and TRBJ2-3; D may be TRBD2 (5 bases). This CDR3 region has 13 residues. Germline V lookup: CDR1 KGHDR, CDR2 SFDVKD. V lost 4 bases and J lost 1, with 5 bases in between. This chain's CDR3 is CATSDGGTDTQYF. The CDR3 region has the DNA TGTGCCACCAGTGACGGGGGCACAGATACGCAGTATTTT.

The chain combines TRBV13 with TRBJ2-3, with no clear D. The CDR3 spans 11 residues. Trimming cost V 6 bases and J 3 bases, with 4 bases left between them. CDR1 is PRHDT and CDR2 is FYEKMQ in the germline V gene (reference sequence). CDR3 region: CASRETDTQYF. The DNA for the CDR3 is TGTGCCAGCAGGGAGACAGATACGCAGTATTTT.

The chain combines TRBV5-1 with TRBJ1-1, with TRBD1 matching 7 bases. Germline values: CDR1 SGHRS, CDR2 YFSETQ. CDR3 length: 17 amino acids. V dropped 1 base and J dropped 3; count of bases not matched to a gene: 12. The CDR3 here is CASSLRQGSPWDTEAFF. CDR3 nucleotide sequence: TGCGCCAGCAGCTTGAGACAGGGCTCCCCATGGGACACTGAAGCTTTCTTT.

The chain uses TRBV27 and TRBJ2-1; 8 bases are shared with TRBD1. The V segment lost 6 bases and the J segment 9 bases; nucleotides outside the gene matches: 7. The length of the CDR3 is 13 residues. Germline values: CDR1 MNHEY, CDR2 SMNVEV (reference sequence). The CDR3 bases are TGTGCCAGCAGCCTAGGACAGGGTACTGAGCAGTTCTTC. It specifies CASSLGQGTEQFF.

The chain recombines TRBV29-1 with TRBJ1-5; D uncertain. The germline V and J ends were trimmed by 0 bases and 1 base, with 13 bases remaining between them. Per germline, CDR1 SQVTM and CDR2 ANQGSEA. The CDR3 extends over 16 amino acids. The CDR3 is CSVEDAGWASNQPQHF. The CDR3 nucleotides are TGCAGCGTTGAAGATGCGGGGTGGGCAAGCAATCAGCCCCAGCATTTT.

The genes are TRBV5-1 and TRBJ2-7; 8 nucleotides match TRBD1. Germline V gene lookup returns CDR1 SGHRS and CDR2 YFSETQ. CDR3 length equals 15 residues. The V gene end was trimmed by 0 bases and the J gene end by 0 bases; junction bases not matched to a gene: 2. The CDR3 spells CASSLEGTGSYEQYF. CDR3 in DNA: TGCGCCAGCAGCTTGGAGGGGACAGGCTCCTACGAGCAGTACTTC.

This rearrangement joins TRBV2 to TRBJ1-5; D perhaps matches TRBD1 (6 bases). The germline V gene encodes CDR1 SNHLY and CDR2 FYNNEI. The CDR3 loop spans 16 amino acids. Between the trimmed V and J ends, which lost 5 bases and 6 bases, there was a span of 20 bases. Here the CDR3 DNA reads TGTGCCAGCAGTCCTAGAAGCGGGGGCCAAGGTCAGCCCCAGCATTTT. Protein sequence: CASSPRSGGQGQPQHF.

The chain is built from TRBV19 and TRBJ1-1; 11 bases agree with TRBD1. With V trimmed by 6 bases and J by 2 bases, 2 bases remained unmatched. There are 14 residues in the CDR3. Germline loops: CDR1 LNHDA, CDR2 SQIVND (reference sequence). This CDR3 reads CASRGTGGNTEAFF. Here the CDR3 DNA reads TGTGCCAGTAGAGGGACAGGGGGAAACACTGAAGCTTTCTTT.

The chain employs TRBV7-2 and TRBJ2-7; tentatively, D is TRBD1 (5 bases). CDR1 and CDR2 from the germline V gene are SGHTA and FQGNSA. The ends were cut back, 1 base at V and 4 bases at J, with 11 bases in the middle. CDR3 length: 14 amino acids. The CDR3 loop reads CASSLVGRAYEQYF. In nucleotides, the CDR3 is TGTGCCAGCAGCTTAGTGGGCAGGGCGTACGAGCAGTACTTC. Filled out from reference TRBV7-2 and TRBJ2-7, the complete variable domain reads GAGVSQSPSNKVTEKGKDVELRCDPISGHTALYWYRQSLGQGLEFLIYFQGNSAPDKSGLPSDRFSAERTGGSVSTLTIQRTQQEDSAVYLCASSLVGRAYEQYFGPGTRLTVT.

The chain employs TRBV25-1 and TRBJ1-2; D might be TRBD1 (5 bases). V was shortened by 7 bases and J by 0 bases, with 9 bases between the two germline ends. The CDR3 covers 13 residues. Germline V CDR1 and CDR2: MGHDK, SYGVNS. The CDR3 is CASMGPTNYGYTF. As DNA, the CDR3 is TGTGCCAGCATGGGGCCCACTAACTATGGCTACACCTTC.

This clone came up once. The chain combines TRBV4-2 with TRBJ1-1, with 7 bases aligning to TRBD1. The trim removed 5 bases at V and 1 base at J, leaving 10 bases unmatched. Per the germline V gene, CDR1 is LGHNA and CDR2 is YNFKEQ. This CDR3 comprises 16 residues. CDR3 residues: CASSLTGDRGNTEAFF. The CDR3 DNA reads TGTGCCAGCAGCTTAACCGGGGACAGAGGGAACACTGAAGCTTTCTTT.

The genes are TRBV20-1 and TRBJ2-3; TRBD2 agrees at 7 bases. Germline loops: CDR1 DFQATT, CDR2 SNEGSKA (reference sequence). This CDR3 contains 13 residues. Germline trimming cut 3 bases from V and 5 bases from J; bases unmatched to any gene: 5. This CDR3 reads CSASRPGGDTQYF. DNA of the CDR3: TGCAGTGCTAGTCGCCCGGGGGGAGATACGCAGTATTTT.

The chain joins TRBV6-6 to TRBJ2-7; 7 bases line up with TRBD1. CDR3 size: 14 residues. V lost 7 bases to trimming and J lost 2 bases; unmatched junction nucleotides: 8. The germline V gene encodes CDR1 MNHNY and CDR2 SVGAGI (reference sequence). The CDR3, as DNA: TGTGCCAGCATCCCGCCGGGACAGCCCTACGAGCAGTACTTC. This codes for CASIPPGQPYEQYF.

The V call is TRBV30, the J call TRBJ2-2; D remains ambiguous. The CDR3 has 13 residues. Trimming removed 1 base at V and 6 bases at J, with 9 bases between. Germline assignment: CDR1 GTSNPN and CDR2 SVGIG (reference sequence). CDR3 loop: CAWSADQPGELFF. Written as DNA, the CDR3 is TGTGCCTGGAGTGCAGATCAACCCGGGGAGCTGTTTTTT. The full variable domain, completed using reference TRBV30 and TRBJ2-2, is SQTIHQWPATLVQPVGSPLSLECTVEGTSNPNLYWYRQAAGRGLQLLFYSVGIGQISSEVPQNLSASRPQDRQFILSSKKLLLSDSGFYLCAWSADQPGELFFGEGSRLTVL.

V is TRBV5-6 and J is TRBJ1-4, with D perhaps matching TRBD1 (5 bases). The CDR3 is 15 amino acids. Trimming took 0 bases from V and 7 from J, leaving 13 bases between them. Germline V CDR1 and CDR2: SGHDT, YYEEEE. The CDR3 sequence: CASSLGAGRGEKLFF. CDR3 coding DNA: TGTGCCAGCAGCTTGGGGGCGGGACGGGGTGAAAAACTGTTTTTT.

The chain uses TRBV7-2 and TRBJ2-7; TRBD1 matches 9 bases. The germline CDR1 and CDR2 sequences are SGHTA and FQGNSA. V lost 5 bases and J lost 4; bases outside the gene matches: 9. This CDR3 has 15 residues. CDR3 in amino acids: CASSGSRDRVYEQYF. CDR3 nucleotides: TGTGCCAGCAGCGGGAGCCGGGACAGGGTATACGAGCAGTACTTC.

V usage is TRBV15 and J usage is TRBJ2-5; the match to TRBD2 covers 10 bases. There are 16 residues in the CDR3. Germline V gives CDR1 LNHNV, CDR2 YYDKDF (reference sequence). J gave up 4 bases and V 2 bases, and 7 bases lay outside the gene matches. DNA for the CDR3: TGTGCCACCAGCAGAAATAGCGGGGGGCCCTCAGAGACCCAGTACTTC. Protein sequence: CATSRNSGGPSETQYF.

On this clone: One end of the junction does not line up with germline, which may come from a read error. The chain carries TRBV27 and TRBJ2-1; D is perhaps TRBD1 (6 bases). CDR1 is MNHEY and CDR2 is SMNVEV in the germline V gene (reference sequence). The length of the CDR3 is 12 residues. CDR3 coding DNA: TGTGCCAGCAGTTCCCTCAGGGGAAGTAGGATCTTC. Protein sequence: CASSSLRGSRIF.

This chain joins TRBV28 and TRBJ2-1; perhaps TRBD1 as D (6 bases). Trimming took off 3 bases at V and 2 bases at J, with 14 bases between the two ends. Germline V gene lookup returns CDR1 MDHEN and CDR2 SYDVKM. CDR3 length: 16 amino acids. The DNA of the CDR3 is TGTGCCAGCAGTTTCCAACCGGGACAACCCTACAATGAGCAGTTCTTC. Translated, it gives CASSFQPGQPYNEQFF. The full variable domain, in which reference TRBV28 and TRBJ2-1 provide the parts outside the CDR3, is DVKVTQSSRYLVKRTGEKVFLECVQDMDHENMFWYRQDPGLGLRLIYFSYDVKMKEKGDIPEGYSVSREKKERFSLILESASTNQTSMYLCASSFQPGQPYNEQFFGPGTRLTVL.

CDR3 residues: CASSDMAEDTEAFF. The CDR3 DNA reads as TGTGCCAGCAGTGATATGGCAGAAGACACTGAAGCTTTCTTT. The gene calls are TRBV2 and TRBJ1-1; D not resolved. Germline loops: CDR1 SNHLY, CDR2 FYNNEI. V lost 3 bases and J lost 3, with 11 bases in between. This CDR3 is 14 amino acids long.

The V and J genes are TRBV6-1 and TRBJ1-5; D is uncertain. The CDR3 spans 13 residues. The V end lost 2 bases, the J end lost 4 bases, and 6 bases lay between the germline ends. Germline V CDR1 and CDR2: MNHNS, SASEGT. The CDR3 nucleotides are TGTGCCAGCAGTGAAATGAGAAATCAGCCCCAGCATTTT. Amino acids: CASSEMRNQPQHF.

V gene TRBV23-1 combines with J gene TRBJ2-3; D remains unclear. TRBV23-1 is an ORF, and what it does is uncertain. Trimming removed 0 bases from V and 2 bases from J, with 9 bases in between. This CDR3 comprises 15 residues. CDR3 sequence (DNA): TGCGCCAGCAGTCAATCGATAGCTGTCACAGATACGCAGTATTTT. Protein product: CASSQSIAVTDTQYF.

This clone was observed many times. The chain has TRBV5-8 and TRBJ2-2; 9 positions match TRBD2. J gave up 2 bases and V 5 bases, and 7 bases lay outside the gene matches. Looked up from germline, CDR1 is SGHTS and CDR2 is YDEGEE. The CDR3 loop spans 16 amino acids. DNA of the CDR3: TGTGCCAGCAGTTTTAGACTAGCGGTTAACACCGGGGAGCTGTTTTTT. Encoded protein: CASSFRLAVNTGELFF.

The J gene is TRBJ2-5, the V gene TRBV18; TRBD2 matches 11 bases. The V and J ends lost 3 bases and 2 bases, in that order; junction bases with no gene match: 5. CDR1 and CDR2 (germline): KGHSH, LQKENI. There are 16 residues in the CDR3. This chain's CDR3 is CASSPMGLAVQETQYF. The DNA for the CDR3 is TGTGCCAGCTCACCCATGGGACTAGCGGTACAAGAGACCCAGTACTTC.

The CDR3 nucleotides are TGTGCCAGTAGCCCCCAATGGGGGGGTCAGCAGTACTTC. This translates into CASSPQWGGQQYF. The chain couples TRBV19 to TRBJ2-7, with 7 bases fitting TRBD2. CDR3 length: 13 residues. CDR1 is LNHDA, CDR2 SQIVND, per germline (reference sequence). V lost 6 bases and J lost 8; bases outside the gene matches: 10.

This chain links TRBV6-5 with TRBJ2-1; D unresolved. Between the trimmed V and J ends, which lost 4 bases and 5 bases, there was a span of 18 bases. There are 16 residues in the CDR3. Per the germline V gene, CDR1 is MNHEY and CDR2 is SVGAGI. CDR3 nucleotides: TGTGCCAGCAGTTTGGCGGCAGCCGATTTTGACAATGAGCAGTTCTTC. Its protein product is CASSLAAADFDNEQFF.

The chain joins TRBV7-6 to TRBJ2-1; TRBD1 aligns across 8 bases. Germline CDR1 is SGHVS and CDR2 is FNYEAQ. The V and J ends lost 5 bases and 6 bases, in that order; junction bases with no gene match: 3. The CDR3 loop spans 13 amino acids. The CDR3, as DNA: TGTGCCAGCAGCCCGGGACAGGTCAATGAGCAGTTCTTC. Encoded protein: CASSPGQVNEQFF.

This chain joins TRBV9 and TRBJ2-7, with a tentative D call TRBD1 (6 bases). Trimming stripped 3 bases from V and 3 bases from J, with 13 bases between. The CDR3 sequence is 14 residues long. Germline-derived CDR1 and CDR2 are SGDLS and YYNGEE. The CDR3 bases are TGTGCCAGCAGCGAATTCGACAGGAACTACGAGCAGTACTTC. Translating it yields CASSEFDRNYEQYF.